This record looks at one T cell receptor beta chain sequence and its context. Antigen: not known. This specimen comes from a study of shared clonotypes between healthy human individuals. This CDR3 is 15 amino acids long. CDR1 and CDR2 from the germline V gene are SGDLS and YYNGEE. V dropped 0 bases and J dropped 6; count of bases not matched to a gene: 8. Notes on the study in general: Tissue TCR repertoires likely differ from these blood-only repertoires. Naive subsets tended to show greater estimated richness than memory subsets.

Libraries were prepared by immunoSEQ multiplex PCR; TCRdb keeps only in-frame clonotypes and omits some of them. Found here are around 2.1 million clones, more than 85% of them singletons; the top ten hold about 1.5%. CD45RO-negative, CCR7-selected cells formed the naive CD8 fraction, which excluded terminally differentiated effector memory CD45RA+ cells. There were no recent acute infections or vaccinations among the donors, who were healthy HIV-negative adults. The sample taken for sequencing was naive CD8+ T cells from PBMCs. The V call is TRBV9, the J call TRBJ2-7; TRBD2 agrees at 8 bases. The clonotype was recovered from a man in his late teens or twenties in good health. Some clones in this sample may be carry-over from other donors' samples. Written as DNA, the CDR3 is TGTGCCAGCAGCGTAGAGGGCGGGAGGATAGGCGAGCAGTACTTC. Translation gives CASSVEGGRIGEQYF.